This TCR beta chain is from a study of blood T cell repertoires in COVID-19. Overall study: Samples taken during acute and convalescent COVID-19 were collected in the United States, Italy and Spain.

How the authors handled the data: Nucleated cell counts were estimated from reference gene primer amplification. Here immunoSEQ multiplex PCR was the method, and the copy in TCRdb shows in-frame clones only, minus some. D and trimming come from the DNA, and the V and J calls and clone size come from that table. The table has about 360,000 clones, around 87% seen once. In terms of age and location, participants ranged from roughly 18 to 100 years and lived in about 25 US areas. Participant reports of clinical history set cohort assignment. The sequence was collected from a man aged 25-45 years who had recovered from COVID-19. Sequences were obtained from PBMCs or T cells enriched from blood (not recorded which).

CDR3 protein: CASSHPGTGDETQYF. CDR3 DNA: TGCGCCAGCAGCCATCCCGGGACAGGAGATGAGACCCAGTACTTC. The rearrangement joins TRBV4-3 to TRBJ2-5; 8 bases are shared with TRBD1. This CDR3 has 15 residues. Per the germline V gene, CDR1 is LGHNA and CDR2 is YSLEER. With 3 bases clipped from V and 5 bases from J, the junction kept 8 bases outside the gene matches.